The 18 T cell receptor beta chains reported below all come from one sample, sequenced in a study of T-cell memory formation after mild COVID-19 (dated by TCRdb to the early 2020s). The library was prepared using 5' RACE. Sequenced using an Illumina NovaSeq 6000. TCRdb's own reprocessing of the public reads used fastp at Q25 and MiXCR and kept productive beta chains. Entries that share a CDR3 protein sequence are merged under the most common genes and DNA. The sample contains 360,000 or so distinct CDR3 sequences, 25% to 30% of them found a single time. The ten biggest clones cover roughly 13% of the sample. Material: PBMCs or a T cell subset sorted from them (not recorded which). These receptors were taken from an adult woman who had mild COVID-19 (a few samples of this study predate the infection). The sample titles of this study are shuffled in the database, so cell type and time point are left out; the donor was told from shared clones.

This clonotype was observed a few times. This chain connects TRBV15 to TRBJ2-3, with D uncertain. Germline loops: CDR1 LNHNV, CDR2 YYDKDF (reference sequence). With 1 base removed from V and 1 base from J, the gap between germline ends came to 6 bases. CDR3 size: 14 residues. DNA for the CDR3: TGTGCCACCAGCAGAGGTCTGGGCACAGATACGCAGTATTTT. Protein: CATSRGLGTDTQYF.

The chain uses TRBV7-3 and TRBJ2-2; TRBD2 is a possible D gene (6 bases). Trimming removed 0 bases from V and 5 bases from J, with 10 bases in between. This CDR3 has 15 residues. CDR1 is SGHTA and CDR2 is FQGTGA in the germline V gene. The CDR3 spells CASSLTGGGTGELFF. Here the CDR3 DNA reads TGTGCCAGCAGCTTAACGGGAGGCGGAACCGGGGAGCTGTTTTTT.

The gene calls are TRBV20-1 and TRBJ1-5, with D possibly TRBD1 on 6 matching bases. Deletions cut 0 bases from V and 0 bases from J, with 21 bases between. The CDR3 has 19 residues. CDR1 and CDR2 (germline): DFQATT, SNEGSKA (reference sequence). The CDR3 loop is CSARDLNGGSKNSNQPQHF. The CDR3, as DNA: TGCAGTGCTAGAGATCTTAACGGGGGCAGTAAAAATAGCAATCAGCCCCAGCATTTT.

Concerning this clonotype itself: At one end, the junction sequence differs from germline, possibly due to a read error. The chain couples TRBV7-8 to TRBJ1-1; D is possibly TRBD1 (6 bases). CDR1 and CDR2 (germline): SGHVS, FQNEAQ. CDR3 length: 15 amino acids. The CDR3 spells CASSDPAGGGTEVFF. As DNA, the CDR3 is TGTGCCAGCAGCGACCCAGCGGGGGGCGGGACTGAAGTTTTCTTT.

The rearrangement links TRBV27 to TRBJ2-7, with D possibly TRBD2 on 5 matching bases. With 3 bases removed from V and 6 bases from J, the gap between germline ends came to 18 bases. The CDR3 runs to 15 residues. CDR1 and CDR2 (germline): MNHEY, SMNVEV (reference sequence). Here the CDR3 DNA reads TGTGCCAGCAGTTTGGGGAGCGGTAGCCCCTCCGAGCAGTACTTC. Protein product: CASSLGSGSPSEQYF.

CDR3 nucleotides: TGTGCCACCAGCAGAAAATGGGACTCCTACGAGCAGTACTTC. As protein: CATSRKWDSYEQYF. This chain joins TRBV15 and TRBJ2-7, with D unclear. Germline CDR1 is LNHNV and CDR2 is YYDKDF (reference sequence). The V end lost 2 bases, the J end lost 0 bases, and 8 bases lay between the germline ends. This CDR3 has 14 amino acids.

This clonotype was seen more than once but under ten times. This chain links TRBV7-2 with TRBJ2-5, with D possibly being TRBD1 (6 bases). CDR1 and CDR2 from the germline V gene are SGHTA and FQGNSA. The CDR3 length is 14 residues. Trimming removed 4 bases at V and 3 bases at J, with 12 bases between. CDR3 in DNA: TGTGCCAGCAGCTCCGCCGGGACAAAAGAGACCCAGTACTTC. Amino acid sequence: CASSSAGTKETQYF.

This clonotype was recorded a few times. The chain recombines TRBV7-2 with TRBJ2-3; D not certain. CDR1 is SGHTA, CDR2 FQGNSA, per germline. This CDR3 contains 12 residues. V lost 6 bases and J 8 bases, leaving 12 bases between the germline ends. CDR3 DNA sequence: TGTGCCAGCAGAGATAATGCCGTTACGCAGTATTTT. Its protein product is CASRDNAVTQYF.

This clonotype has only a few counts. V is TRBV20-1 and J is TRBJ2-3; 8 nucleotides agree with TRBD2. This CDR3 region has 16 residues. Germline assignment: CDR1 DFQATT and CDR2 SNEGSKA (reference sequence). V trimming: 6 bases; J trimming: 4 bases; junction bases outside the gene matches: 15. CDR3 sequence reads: CSAPGTRGRVADTQYF. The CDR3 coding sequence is TGCAGTGCCCCCGGGACTAGGGGTCGAGTTGCAGATACGCAGTATTTT.

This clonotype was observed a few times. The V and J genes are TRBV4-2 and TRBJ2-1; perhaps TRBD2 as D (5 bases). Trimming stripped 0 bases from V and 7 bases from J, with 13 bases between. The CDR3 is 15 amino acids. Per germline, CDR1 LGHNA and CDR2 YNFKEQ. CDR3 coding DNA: TGTGCCAGCAGCCAAGAAGAATTAGCGAGAAATGAGCAGTTCTTC. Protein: CASSQEELARNEQFF.

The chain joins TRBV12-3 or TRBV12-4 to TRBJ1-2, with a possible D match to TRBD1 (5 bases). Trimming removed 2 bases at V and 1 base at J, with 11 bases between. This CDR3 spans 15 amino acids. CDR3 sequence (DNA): TGTGCCAGCAGTTTACACAGGATCGATAACTATGGCTACACCTTC. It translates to CASSLHRIDNYGYTF.

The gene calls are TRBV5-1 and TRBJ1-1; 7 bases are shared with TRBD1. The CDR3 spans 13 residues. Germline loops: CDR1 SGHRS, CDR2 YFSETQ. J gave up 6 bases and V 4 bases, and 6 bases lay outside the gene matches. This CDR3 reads CASSIDRVSEAFF. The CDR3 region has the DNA TGCGCCAGCAGCATTGACAGGGTTTCTGAAGCTTTCTTT.

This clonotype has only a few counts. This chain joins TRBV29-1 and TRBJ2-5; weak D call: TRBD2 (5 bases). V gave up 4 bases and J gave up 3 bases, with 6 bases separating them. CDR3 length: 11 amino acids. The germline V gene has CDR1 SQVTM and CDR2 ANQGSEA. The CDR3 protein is CSVAGKETQYF. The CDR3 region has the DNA TGCAGCGTTGCGGGGAAAGAGACCCAGTACTTC. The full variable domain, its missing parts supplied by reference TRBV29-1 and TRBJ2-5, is SAVISQKPSRDICQRGTSLTIQCQVDSQVTMMFWYRQQPGQSLTLIATANQGSEATYESGFVIDKFPISRPNLTFSTLTVSNMSPEDSSIYLCSVAGKETQYFGPGTRLLVL.

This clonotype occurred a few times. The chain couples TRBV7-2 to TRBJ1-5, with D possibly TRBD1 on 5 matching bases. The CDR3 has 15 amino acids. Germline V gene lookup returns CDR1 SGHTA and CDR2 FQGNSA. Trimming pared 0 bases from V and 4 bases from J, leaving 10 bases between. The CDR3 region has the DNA TGTGCCAGCAGCTTAGCGCTGGGGCAGAATCAGCCCCAGCATTTT. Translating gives CASSLALGQNQPQHF.

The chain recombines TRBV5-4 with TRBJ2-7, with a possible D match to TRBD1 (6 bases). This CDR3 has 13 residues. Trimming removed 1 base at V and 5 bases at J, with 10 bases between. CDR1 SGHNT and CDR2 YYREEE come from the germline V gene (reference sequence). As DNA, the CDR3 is TGTGCCAGCAGCTTGCCAAGGGGGAACGAGCAGTACTTC. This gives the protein CASSLPRGNEQYF.

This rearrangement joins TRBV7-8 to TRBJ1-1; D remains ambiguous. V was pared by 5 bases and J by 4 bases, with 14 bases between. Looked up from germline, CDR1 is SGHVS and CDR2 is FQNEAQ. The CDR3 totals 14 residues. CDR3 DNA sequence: TGTGCCAGCAGCCGGGCGGGCGGTGGCACTGAAGCTTTCTTT. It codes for CASSRAGGGTEAFF.

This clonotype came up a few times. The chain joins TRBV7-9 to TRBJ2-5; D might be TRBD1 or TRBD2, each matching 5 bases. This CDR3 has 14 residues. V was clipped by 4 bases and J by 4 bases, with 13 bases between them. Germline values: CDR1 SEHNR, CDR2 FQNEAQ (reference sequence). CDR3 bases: TGTGCCAGCAGCTCAAGGGACCTGCGAGAGACCCAGTACTTC. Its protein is CASSSRDLRETQYF.

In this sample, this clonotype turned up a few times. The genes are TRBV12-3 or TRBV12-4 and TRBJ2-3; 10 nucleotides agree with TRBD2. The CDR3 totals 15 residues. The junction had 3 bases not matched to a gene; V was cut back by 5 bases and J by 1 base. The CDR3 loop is CASSRAGGRTDTQYF. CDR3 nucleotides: TGTGCCAGCAGTCGAGCGGGGGGGCGCACAGATACGCAGTATTTT.